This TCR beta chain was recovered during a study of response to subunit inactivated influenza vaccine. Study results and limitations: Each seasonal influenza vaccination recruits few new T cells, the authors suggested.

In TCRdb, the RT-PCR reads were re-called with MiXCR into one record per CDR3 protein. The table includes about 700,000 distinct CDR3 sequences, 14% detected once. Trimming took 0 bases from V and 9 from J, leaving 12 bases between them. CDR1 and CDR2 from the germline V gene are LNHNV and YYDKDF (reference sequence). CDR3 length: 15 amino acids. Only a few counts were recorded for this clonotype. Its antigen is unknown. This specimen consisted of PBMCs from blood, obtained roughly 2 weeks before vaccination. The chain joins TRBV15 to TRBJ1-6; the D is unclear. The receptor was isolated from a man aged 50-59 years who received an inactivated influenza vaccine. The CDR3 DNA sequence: TGTGCCACCAGCAGAGATCCCCTCTTCTCTTCACCCCTCCACTTT. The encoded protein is CATSRDPLFSSPLHF.